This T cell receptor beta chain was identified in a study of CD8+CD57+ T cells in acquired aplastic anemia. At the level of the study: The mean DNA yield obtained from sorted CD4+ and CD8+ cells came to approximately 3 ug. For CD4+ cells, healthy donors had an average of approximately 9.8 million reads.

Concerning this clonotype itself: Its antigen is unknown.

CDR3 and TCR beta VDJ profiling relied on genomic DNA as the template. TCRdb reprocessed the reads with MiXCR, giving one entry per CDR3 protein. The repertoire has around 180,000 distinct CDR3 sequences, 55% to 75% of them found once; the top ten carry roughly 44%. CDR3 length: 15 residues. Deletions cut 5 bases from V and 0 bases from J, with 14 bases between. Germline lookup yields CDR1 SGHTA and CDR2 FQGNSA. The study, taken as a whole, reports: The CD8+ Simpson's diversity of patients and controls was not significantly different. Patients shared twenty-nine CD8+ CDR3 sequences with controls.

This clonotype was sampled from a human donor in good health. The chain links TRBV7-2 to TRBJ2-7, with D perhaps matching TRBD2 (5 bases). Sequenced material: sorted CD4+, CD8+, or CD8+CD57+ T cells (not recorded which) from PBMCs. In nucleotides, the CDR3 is TGTGCCAGCAGCCAGCTAGCAGACACCTCCTACGAGCAGTACTTC. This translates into CASSQLADTSYEQYF.